The sequence of this T cell receptor (beta chain) was determined in a study of blood T cell repertoires in COVID-19. There are 13 residues in the CDR3. Germline assignment: CDR1 KGHSH and CDR2 LQKENI. V lost 3 bases to trimming and J lost 3 bases, with 8 bases between them. Profiled with immunoSEQ multiplex PCR; TCRdb holds only in-frame clones, not every one. The repertoire has tens of thousands of clones, about nine tenths of them found once; the top ten carry around 40%. This clonotype was sampled from a human donor in a cohort sampled during active COVID-19. The J gene is TRBJ1-2, the V gene TRBV18, with D unresolved. The sample was peripheral blood. The CDR3 here is CASSPAGYYGYTF. Here the CDR3 DNA reads TGTGCCAGCTCACCTGCAGGTTACTATGGCTACACCTTC.